A selection of T cell receptor beta chains follows, all from one sample in a study of T cell repertoires in aging, cancer and after chemotherapy. TCRdb analysed the multiplex PCR reads with MiXCR anew, one entry per CDR3 protein. The profile shows roughly 6,400 distinct CDR3 sequences, 21% of them singletons. Input material: blood. The receptors shown here come from a human donor with a blood cancer. CDR3s include the opening cysteine and the closing phenylalanine or tryptophan. Fields, in order: D gene, V gene, J gene, clone size, CDR3 protein, CDR3 DNA. D genes are given only for firm matches. Not all rows give a size; the values are once, few, many and, for expanded clones, a class.

TRBD1,TRBV18,TRBJ1-3,medium-sized,CASRDRGGGNTIYF,TGTGCCAGCCGAGACAGGGGAGGTGGAAACACCATATATTTT
TRBD2,TRBV7-2,TRBJ2-2,few,CASSLGLTSGGATTGELFF,TGTGCCAGCAGCTTAGGGCTGACTAGCGGGGGGGCCACAACCGGGGAGCTGTTTTTT
TRBD1,TRBV19,TRBJ2-7,medium-sized,CASSTPAQGTYEQYF,TGTGCCAGTAGTACCCCGGCACAGGGGACCTACGAGCAGTACTTC
NA,TRBV19,TRBJ2-1,medium-sized,CASSAQGALYNEQFF,TGTGCCAGTAGTGCCCAGGGAGCCCTCTACAATGAGCAGTTCTTC
NA,TRBV21-1,TRBJ2-7,few,CASPLPSGAVRLSRVGSTQYF,TGTGCCAGCCCCCTGCCGTCCGGGGCAGTTAGGCTTTCGAGGGTTGGTTCCACGCAGTACTTC
NA,TRBV5-1,TRBJ2-1,medium-sized,CASSEPAGEQFF,TGCGCCAGCAGCGAGCCTGCGGGCGAGCAGTTCTTC
TRBD2,TRBV4-3,TRBJ2-1,few,CASSLTGTSGKNEQFF,TGCGCCAGCAGCCTCACCGGGACTAGCGGGAAGAATGAGCAGTTCTTC
NA,TRBV10-3,TRBJ1-1,NA,CAISLTENTEAFF,TGTGCCATCAGCCTAACAGAGAACACTGAAGCTTTCTTT
TRBD1,TRBV7-9,TRBJ1-1,NA,CASSSWGQGARNTEAFF,TGTGCCAGCAGCTCCTGGGGACAGGGGGCGCGGAACACTGAAGCTTTCTTT
NA,TRBV20-1,TRBJ1-6,NA,CSASLSSSYNSPLHF,TGCAGTGCTAGTCTCAGTAGCTCCTATAATTCACCCCTCCACTTT
NA,TRBV6-5,TRBJ1-3,medium-sized,CASTHSGAGGNTIYF,TGTGCCAGCACTCACTCAGGCGCAGGTGGAAACACCATATATTTT
TRBD1,TRBV6-2/TRBV6-3,TRBJ2-7,NA,CASSYRTGRKGQYF,TGTGCCAGCAGTTACCGGACAGGCAGGAAAGGGCAGTACTTC
TRBD1,TRBV20-1,TRBJ2-7,few,CSAREPTGDNYEQYF,TGCAGTGCTAGAGAACCGACAGGGGACAACTACGAGCAGTACTTC
TRBD2,TRBV5-4,TRBJ2-7,medium-sized,CASRGVLAGSEQYF,TGTGCCAGCCGCGGGGTACTAGCGGGGTCCGAGCAGTACTTC
NA,TRBV11-1,TRBJ2-1,medium-sized,CASSPQASSYNEQFF,TGTGCCAGCAGCCCACAGGCGAGCTCCTACAATGAGCAGTTCTTC
NA,TRBV7-9,TRBJ2-2,NA,CASSQFEQGNTGELFF,TGTGCCAGCAGCCAGTTCGAACAGGGGAACACCGGGGAGCTGTTTTTT
NA,TRBV6-1,TRBJ2-7,medium-sized,CASSEPGTSYEQYF,TGTGCCAGCAGTGAACCCGGGACTTCCTACGAGCAGTACTTC
NA,TRBV28,TRBJ2-2,NA,CASSPLLNTGELFF,TGTGCCAGCAGCCCCCTGCTCAACACCGGGGAGCTGTTTTTT
TRBD1,TRBV5-1,TRBJ2-7,NA,CASSFRDRGLYEQYF,TGCGCCAGCAGCTTCCGGGACAGGGGGCTTTACGAGCAGTACTTC
TRBD2,TRBV7-2,TRBJ2-2,medium-sized,CASSLGGDPNTGELFF,TGTGCCAGCAGCCTGGGGGGGGACCCTAACACCGGGGAGCTGTTTTTT
NA,TRBV27,TRBJ1-5,medium-sized,CASSFESNQPQHF,TGTGCCAGCAGTTTCGAGAGCAATCAGCCCCAGCATTTT
NA,TRBV20-1,TRBJ2-1,medium-sized,CSARPGSDNEQFF,TGCAGTGCCCGCCCCGGGAGCGACAATGAGCAGTTCTTC
TRBD1,TRBV30,TRBJ1-1,medium-sized,CAWAPGTVKAFF,TGTGCCTGGGCCCCCGGGACAGTAAAAGCTTTCTTT
NA,TRBV7-2,TRBJ2-1,medium-sized,CASSREWDEQFF,TGTGCCAGCAGCCGAGAATGGGATGAGCAGTTCTTC
TRBD1,TRBV10-1,TRBJ1-5,NA,CASSPQGDSGQHF,TGCGCCAGCAGTCCCCAGGGGGACAGCGGACAGCATTTT
TRBD2,TRBV10-2,TRBJ2-3,medium-sized,CASSPGLAGRSYTQYF,TGCGCCAGCAGTCCGGGACTAGCGGGGCGATCATATACGCAGTATTTT
NA,TRBV5-6,TRBJ1-2,medium-sized,CASSFNYGYTF,TGTGCCAGCAGCTTTAACTATGGCTACACCTTC
TRBD1,TRBV19,TRBJ2-2,medium-sized,CASSRVRGSGELFF,TGTGCCAGTAGTAGAGTCAGGGGGTCCGGGGAGCTGTTTTTT